Listed below are T cell receptor beta chains from one sample, sequenced in a study of T cell responses to AZD1222 COVID-19 vaccine. The data were produced by immunoSEQ multiplex PCR, yet TCRdb's version contains in-frame clones alone and is incomplete. The data show some 120,000 clones, 70% to 90% seen once. The sequenced sample was peripheral blood, obtained on day 0 of AZD1222 vaccination. The receptors here all came from an adult in good health. Both conserved end residues are part of each CDR3.

TRBV10-1	CASSDLKTVSPYGYTF
TRBV18	CASSPGYEQYF
TRBV4-1	CASSQDPGLFEAFF
TRBV7-9	CASSLGQGSTDTQYF
TRBV18	CASSPPTGGNTGELFF
TRBV6-5	CASSRSGYGYTF
TRBV11-3	CASSLGPSLSGANVLTF
TRBV13	CASSKDRETQYF
TRBV9	CASSVDDRVSGNTIYF
TRBV19	CASSIKSTSTNTIYF
TRBV30	CAWSPWTGTSGNTIYF
TRBV2	CASRRDNPLEQYF
TRBV27	CASTHPGLAGRGDTGELFF
TRBV5-4	CASSHGQSSGQYF
TRBV5-1	CASSSTGSDNGYTF
TRBV6-5	CASKGGTDTQYF
TRBV14	CASSQDREGYTF
TRBV6-5	CASSSDRAYEQYF
TRBV28	CASSSLIVGYTF
TRBV7-2	CASSLAGAGEKLFF
TRBV7-2	CASSSRGSSYNSPLHF
TRBV23-1	CASSQIHPGTGLGFLGELFF
TRBV2	CASLRDSNQPQHF
TRBV9	CASSVAGGGNEQFF
TRBV10-1	CASSHPRTSGLGGELFF
TRBV6-5	CASSYGRGSTDTQYF
TRBV2	CASTGLAKNIQYF
TRBV28	CASSPRDRVISPLHF